This T cell receptor beta chain was profiled in a study of T cells in Graves' hyperthyroidism and ophthalmopathy. Study results and caveats: Ophthalmopathy cases were set apart from stable hyperthyroidism by a 13 V-J model. Prediction of ophthalmopathy progression came a median around 6 months pre-onset.

The study left out patients who had uncontrolled infection, other autoimmune disease, pregnancy or lactation. Fresh 10 ml peripheral blood yielded PBMCs. RNA transcripts yielded amplified TCR beta CDR3 regions. During a first-round RT-PCR of the TCR CDR3, the HTBI primer set was used. TCRdb redid the calling of the multiplex PCR reads with MiXCR, one entry per CDR3 protein. Here the sample spans 600,000 to 850,000 distinct CDR3 sequences, approximately 18% being singletons. There are 15 residues in the CDR3. With 4 bases removed from V and 2 bases from J, the gap between germline ends came to 13 bases. Germline CDR1 is MNHNS and CDR2 is SASEGT. This clonotype was detected many times. The antigen is not known.

The sequenced sample was blood. The TCR originated in a woman aged 50 to 60 with Graves' hyperthyroidism that later progressed to Graves' ophthalmopathy. The chain carries TRBV6-1 and TRBJ2-3; no clear D gene. The CDR3 nucleotides read TGTGCCAGCAGTGTTGAGTACGGGTACACAGATACGCAGTATTTT. Its translation: CASSVEYGYTDTQYF.